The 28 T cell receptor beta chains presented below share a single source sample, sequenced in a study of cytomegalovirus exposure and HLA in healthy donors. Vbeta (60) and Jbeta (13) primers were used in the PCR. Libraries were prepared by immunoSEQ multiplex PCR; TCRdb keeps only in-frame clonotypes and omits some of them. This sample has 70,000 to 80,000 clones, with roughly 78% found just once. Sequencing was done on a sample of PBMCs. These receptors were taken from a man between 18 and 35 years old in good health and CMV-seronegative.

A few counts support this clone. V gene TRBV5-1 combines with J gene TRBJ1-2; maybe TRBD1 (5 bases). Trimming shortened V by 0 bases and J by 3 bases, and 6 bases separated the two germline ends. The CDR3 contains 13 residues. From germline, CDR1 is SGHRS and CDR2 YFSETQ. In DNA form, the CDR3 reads TGCGCCAGCAGCTTGGCCAGGGACTATGGCTACACCTTC. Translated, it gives CASSLARDYGYTF.

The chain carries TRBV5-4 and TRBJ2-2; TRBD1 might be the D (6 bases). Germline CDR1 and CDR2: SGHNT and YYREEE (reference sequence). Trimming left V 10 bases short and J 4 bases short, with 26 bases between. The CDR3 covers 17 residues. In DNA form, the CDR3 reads TGTGCCTCTCAGGACATTTATCTGGGGGCCGGCACCGGGGAGCTGTTTTTT. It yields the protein CASQDIYLGAGTGELFF.

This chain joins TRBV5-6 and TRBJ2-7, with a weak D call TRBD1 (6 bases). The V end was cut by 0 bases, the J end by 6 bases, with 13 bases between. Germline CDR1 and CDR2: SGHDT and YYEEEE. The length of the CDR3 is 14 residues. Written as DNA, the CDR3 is TGTGCCAGCAGCTTGGATCTACAGGGTACCGAGCAGTACTTC. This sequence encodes CASSLDLQGTEQYF.

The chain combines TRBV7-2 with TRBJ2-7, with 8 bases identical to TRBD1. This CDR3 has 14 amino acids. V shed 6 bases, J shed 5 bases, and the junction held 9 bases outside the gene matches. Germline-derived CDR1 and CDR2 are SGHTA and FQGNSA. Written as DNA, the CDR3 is TGTGCCAGCAGTCCAGGGGGCATTGTCGACGAGCAGTACTTC. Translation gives CASSPGGIVDEQYF.

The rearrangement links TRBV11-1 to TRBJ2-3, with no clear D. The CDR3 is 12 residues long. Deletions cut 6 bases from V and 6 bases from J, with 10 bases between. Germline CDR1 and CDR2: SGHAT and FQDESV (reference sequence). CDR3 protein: CASRPNWDTQYF. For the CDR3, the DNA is TGTGCCAGCAGACCGAACTGGGATACGCAGTATTTT.

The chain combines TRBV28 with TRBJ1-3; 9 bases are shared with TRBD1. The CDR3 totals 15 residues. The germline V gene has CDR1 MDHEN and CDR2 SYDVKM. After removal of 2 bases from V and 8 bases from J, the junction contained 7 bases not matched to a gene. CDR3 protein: CASSLPDRGGYTIYF. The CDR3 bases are TGTGCCAGCAGTTTACCTGACAGGGGGGGATACACCATATATTTT.

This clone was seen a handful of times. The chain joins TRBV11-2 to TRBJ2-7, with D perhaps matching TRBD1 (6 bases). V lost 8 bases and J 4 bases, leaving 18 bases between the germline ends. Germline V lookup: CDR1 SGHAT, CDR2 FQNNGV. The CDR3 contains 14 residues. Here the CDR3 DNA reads TGTGCCAGCGGTAGGGTGGACAGATTTTACGAGCAGTACTTC. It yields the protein CASGRVDRFYEQYF.

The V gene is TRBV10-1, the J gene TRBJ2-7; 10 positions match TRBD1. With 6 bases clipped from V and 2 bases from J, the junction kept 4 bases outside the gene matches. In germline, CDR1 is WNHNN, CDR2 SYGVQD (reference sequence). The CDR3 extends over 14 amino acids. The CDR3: CASRGGQGAYEQYF. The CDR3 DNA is TGCGCCAGCAGGGGTGGACAGGGGGCCTACGAGCAGTACTTC.

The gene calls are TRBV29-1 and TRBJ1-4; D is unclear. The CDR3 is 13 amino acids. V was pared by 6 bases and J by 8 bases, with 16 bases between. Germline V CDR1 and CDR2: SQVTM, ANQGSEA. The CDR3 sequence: CSVWKGGDEKLFF. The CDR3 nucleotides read TGCAGCGTGTGGAAAGGCGGAGACGAAAAACTGTTTTTT.

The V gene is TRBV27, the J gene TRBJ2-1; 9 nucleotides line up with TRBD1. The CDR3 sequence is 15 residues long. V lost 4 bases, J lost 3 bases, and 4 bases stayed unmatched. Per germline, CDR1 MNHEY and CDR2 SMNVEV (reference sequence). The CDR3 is CASSSPGQGYNEQFF. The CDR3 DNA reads TGTGCCAGCAGTTCACCGGGACAGGGCTACAATGAGCAGTTCTTC.

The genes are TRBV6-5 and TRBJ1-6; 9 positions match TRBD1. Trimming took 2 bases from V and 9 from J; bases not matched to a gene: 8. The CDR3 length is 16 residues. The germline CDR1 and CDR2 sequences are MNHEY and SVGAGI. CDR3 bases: TGTGCCAGCAGTTACACGACAGGGGGTTTCGGTTCACCCCTCCACTTT. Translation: CASSYTTGGFGSPLHF.

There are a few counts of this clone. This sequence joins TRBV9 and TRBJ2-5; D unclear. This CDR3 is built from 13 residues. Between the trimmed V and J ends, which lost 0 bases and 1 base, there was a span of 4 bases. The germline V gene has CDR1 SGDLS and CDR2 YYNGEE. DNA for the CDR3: TGTGCCAGCAGCGTAGCGGGCCAAGAGACCCAGTACTTC. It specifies CASSVAGQETQYF.

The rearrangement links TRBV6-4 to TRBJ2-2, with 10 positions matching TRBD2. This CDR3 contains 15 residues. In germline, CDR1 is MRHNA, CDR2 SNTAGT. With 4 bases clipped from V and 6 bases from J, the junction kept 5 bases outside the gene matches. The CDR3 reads CASSALAGEAGELFF. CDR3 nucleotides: TGTGCCAGCAGTGCCCTAGCGGGAGAAGCCGGGGAGCTGTTTTTT.

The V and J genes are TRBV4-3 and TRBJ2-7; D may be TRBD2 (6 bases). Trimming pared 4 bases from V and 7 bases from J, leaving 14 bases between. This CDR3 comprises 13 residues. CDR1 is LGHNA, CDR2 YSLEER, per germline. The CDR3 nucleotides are TGCGCCAGCAGCCGAACTCTTGGGAGGGAGCAGTACTTC. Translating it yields CASSRTLGREQYF.

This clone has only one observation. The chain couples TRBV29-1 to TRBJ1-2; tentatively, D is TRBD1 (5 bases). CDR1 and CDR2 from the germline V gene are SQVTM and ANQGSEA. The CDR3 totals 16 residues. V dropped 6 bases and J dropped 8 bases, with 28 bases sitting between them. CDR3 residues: CSVDKSLREGTQGYTF. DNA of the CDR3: TGCAGCGTCGACAAGAGTCTCAGGGAGGGGACCCAGGGCTACACCTTC.

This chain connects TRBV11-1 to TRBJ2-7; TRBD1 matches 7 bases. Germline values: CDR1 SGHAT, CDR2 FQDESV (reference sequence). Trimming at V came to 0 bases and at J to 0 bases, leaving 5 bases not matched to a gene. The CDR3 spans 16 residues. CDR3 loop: CASSLAPGQSSYEQYF. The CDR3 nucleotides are TGTGCCAGCAGCTTAGCGCCGGGACAGAGCTCCTACGAGCAGTACTTC.

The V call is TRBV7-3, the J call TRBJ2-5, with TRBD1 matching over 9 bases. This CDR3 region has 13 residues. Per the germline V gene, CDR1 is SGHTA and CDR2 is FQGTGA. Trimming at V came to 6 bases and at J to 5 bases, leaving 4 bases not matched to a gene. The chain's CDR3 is CASSWDREETQYF. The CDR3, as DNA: TGTGCCAGCAGTTGGGACAGGGAGGAGACCCAGTACTTC. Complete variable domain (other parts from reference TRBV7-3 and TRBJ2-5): GAGVSQTPSNKVTEKGKYVELRCDPISGHTALYWYRQSLGQGPEFLIYFQGTGAADDSGLPNDRFFAVRPEGSVSTLKIQRTERGDSAVYLCASSWDREETQYFGPGTRLLVL.

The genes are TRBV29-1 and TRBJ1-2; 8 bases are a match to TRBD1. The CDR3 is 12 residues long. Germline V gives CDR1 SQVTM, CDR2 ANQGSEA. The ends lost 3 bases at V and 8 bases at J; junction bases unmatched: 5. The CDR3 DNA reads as TGCAGCGTTGACCAGGGGGCTTGGGGCTACACCTTC. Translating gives CSVDQGAWGYTF.

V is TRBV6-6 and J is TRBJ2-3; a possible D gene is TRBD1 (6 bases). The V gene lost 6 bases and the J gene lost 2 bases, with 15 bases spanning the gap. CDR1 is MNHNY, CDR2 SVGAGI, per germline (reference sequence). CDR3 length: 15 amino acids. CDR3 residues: CASSLDSLNTDTQYF. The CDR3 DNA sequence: TGTGCCAGCAGCCTGGACAGCCTGAACACAGATACGCAGTATTTT.

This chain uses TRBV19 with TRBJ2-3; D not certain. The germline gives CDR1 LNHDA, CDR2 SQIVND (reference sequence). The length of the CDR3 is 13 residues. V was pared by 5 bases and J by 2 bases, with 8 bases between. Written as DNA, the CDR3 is TGTGCCAGTAGTCCACTCACCACAGATACGCAGTATTTT. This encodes CASSPLTTDTQYF. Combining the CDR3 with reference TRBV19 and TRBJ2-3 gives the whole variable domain DGGITQSPKYLFRKEGQNVTLSCEQNLNHDAMYWYRQDPGQGLRLIYYSQIVNDFQKGDIAEGYSVSREKKESFPLTVTSAQKNPTAFYLCASSPLTTDTQYFGPGTRLTVL.

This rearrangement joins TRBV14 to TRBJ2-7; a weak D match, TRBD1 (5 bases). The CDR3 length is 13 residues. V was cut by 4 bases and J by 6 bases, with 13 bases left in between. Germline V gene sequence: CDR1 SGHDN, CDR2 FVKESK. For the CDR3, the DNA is TGTGCCAGCAGCCGATCTCAGGGTACCGAGCAGTACTTC. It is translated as CASSRSQGTEQYF.

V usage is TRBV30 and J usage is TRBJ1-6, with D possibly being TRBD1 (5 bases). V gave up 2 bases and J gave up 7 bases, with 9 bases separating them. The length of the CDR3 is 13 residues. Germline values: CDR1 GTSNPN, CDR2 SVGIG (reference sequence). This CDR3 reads CAWSSQVNSPLHF. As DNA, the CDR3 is TGTGCCTGGAGTTCACAGGTCAATTCACCCCTCCACTTT.

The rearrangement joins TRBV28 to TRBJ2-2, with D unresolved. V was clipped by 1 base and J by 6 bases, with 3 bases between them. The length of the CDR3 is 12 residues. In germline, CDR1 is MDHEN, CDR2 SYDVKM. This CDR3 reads CASSLSSGELFF. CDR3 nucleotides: TGTGCCAGCAGTTTATCTTCCGGGGAGCTGTTTTTT.

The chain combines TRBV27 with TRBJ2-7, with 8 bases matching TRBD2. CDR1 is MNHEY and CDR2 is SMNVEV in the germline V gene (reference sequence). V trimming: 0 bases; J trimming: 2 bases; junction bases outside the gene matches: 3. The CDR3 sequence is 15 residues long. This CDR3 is CASSLSSGSPYEQYF. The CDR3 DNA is TGTGCCAGCAGTTTATCGAGCGGGAGTCCCTACGAGCAGTACTTC.

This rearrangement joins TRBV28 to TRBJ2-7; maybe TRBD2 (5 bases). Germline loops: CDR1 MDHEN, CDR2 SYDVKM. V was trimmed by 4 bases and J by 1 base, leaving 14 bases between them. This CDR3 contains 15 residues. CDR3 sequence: CASSSPAVGSYEQYF. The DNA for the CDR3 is TGTGCCAGCAGTTCCCCAGCGGTCGGATCCTACGAGCAGTACTTC. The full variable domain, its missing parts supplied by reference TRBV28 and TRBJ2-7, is DVKVTQSSRYLVKRTGEKVFLECVQDMDHENMFWYRQDPGLGLRLIYFSYDVKMKEKGDIPEGYSVSREKKERFSLILESASTNQTSMYLCASSSPAVGSYEQYFGPGTRLTVT.

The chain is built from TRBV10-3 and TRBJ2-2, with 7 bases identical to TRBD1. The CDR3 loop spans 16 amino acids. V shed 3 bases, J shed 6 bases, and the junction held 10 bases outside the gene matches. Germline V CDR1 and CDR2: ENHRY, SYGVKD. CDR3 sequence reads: CAISDYRAGGSGELFF. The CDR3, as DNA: TGTGCCATCAGTGATTATCGGGCAGGGGGATCCGGGGAGCTGTTTTTT.

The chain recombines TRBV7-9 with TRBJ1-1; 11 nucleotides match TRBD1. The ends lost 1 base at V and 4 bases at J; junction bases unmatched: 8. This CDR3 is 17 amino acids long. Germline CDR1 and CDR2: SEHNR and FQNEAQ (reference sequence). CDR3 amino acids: CASSLVLGQGARTEAFF. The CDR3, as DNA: TGTGCCAGCAGCTTAGTTCTAGGACAGGGGGCGCGCACTGAAGCTTTCTTT.

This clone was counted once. Here the CDR3 DNA reads TGTGCCAGCAGTCCGCTAGCGGGAGAGATCGAGCAGTACTTC. This gives the protein CASSPLAGEIEQYF. This sequence joins TRBV28 and TRBJ2-7, with 10 nucleotides matching TRBD2. This CDR3 comprises 14 residues. V trimming: 5 bases; J trimming: 6 bases; junction bases outside the gene matches: 7. Per the germline V gene, CDR1 is MDHEN and CDR2 is SYDVKM.